One sample yielded the 32 T cell receptor beta chains listed below, sequenced in a study of T cell changes during pregnancy in multiple sclerosis. TCRdb's table, derived via immunoSEQ multiplex PCR, lists solely in-frame clones and lacks some. The sample holds tens of thousands of clones; about 91% are singletons and the top ten take 1.4% to 1.5%. Sequencing was performed on peripheral blood, taken after pregnancy. Receptors originate from a female donor with multiple sclerosis, enrolled in a pregnancy study.

The CDR3 DNA reads as TGTGCCACCGGGACTAGCGGATACAATGAGCAGTTCTTC. This encodes CATGTSGYNEQFF. The chain combines TRBV6-6 with TRBJ2-1, with 11 bases identical to TRBD2. The CDR3 spans 13 residues. The V and J ends lost 10 bases and 4 bases, in that order; junction bases with no gene match: 3. Germline loops: CDR1 MNHNY, CDR2 SVGAGI (reference sequence).

This rearrangement joins TRBV25-1 to TRBJ2-5, with 12 positions matching TRBD2. J gave up 5 bases and V 5 bases, and 6 bases lay outside the gene matches. CDR3 length: 15 amino acids. CDR1 is MGHDK, CDR2 SYGVNS, per germline. The CDR3 loop reads CASSTASGRGETQYF. In DNA, the CDR3 is TGTGCCAGCAGTACAGCTAGCGGGAGGGGTGAGACCCAGTACTTC.

A single count supports this clone. The chain carries TRBV5-1 and TRBJ2-1; tentatively, D is TRBD2 (6 bases). The CDR3 loop spans 13 amino acids. The germline V and J ends were trimmed by 4 bases and 7 bases, with 12 bases remaining between them. Germline CDR1 is SGHRS and CDR2 is YFSETQ. The CDR3 loop reads CASSPGTPNEQFF. DNA of the CDR3: TGCGCCAGCAGCCCTGGGACTCCTAATGAGCAGTTCTTC. Supplemented by reference TRBV5-1 and TRBJ2-1, the full variable domain reads KAGVTQTPRYLIKTRGQQVTLSCSPISGHRSVSWYQQTPGQGLQFLFEYFSETQRNKGNFPGRFSGRQFSNSRSEMNVSTLELGDSALYLCASSPGTPNEQFFGPGTRLTVL.

The rearrangement links TRBV13 to TRBJ2-3; D is ambiguous. The CDR3 has 14 residues. CDR1 is PRHDT, CDR2 FYEKMQ, per germline (reference sequence). V was cut by 5 bases and J by 5 bases, with 14 bases left in between. CDR3 residues: CASSPPLREDTQYF. The CDR3 nucleotides read TGTGCCAGCAGCCCACCTCTACGTGAAGATACGCAGTATTTT.

This clone was picked up one time. The J gene is TRBJ2-7, the V gene TRBV4-1, with D perhaps matching TRBD2 (6 bases). The CDR3 is 16 residues long. Germline values: CDR1 MGHRA, CDR2 YSYEKL. V lost 0 bases to trimming and J lost 6 bases, with 18 bases between them. This chain's CDR3 is CASSQDIFAGLGEQYF. In DNA, the CDR3 is TGCGCCAGCAGCCAAGATATCTTCGCGGGGTTGGGCGAGCAGTACTTC.

This clone was counted between two and nine times. The gene calls are TRBV7-9 and TRBJ1-1; no clear D gene. The CDR3 covers 16 residues. The germline V and J ends were trimmed by 3 bases and 0 bases, with 14 bases remaining between them. CDR1 and CDR2 from the germline V gene are SEHNR and FQNEAQ (reference sequence). The CDR3 is CASSFNPGSMNTEAFF. CDR3 in DNA: TGTGCCAGCAGCTTTAACCCGGGGTCCATGAACACTGAAGCTTTCTTT.

V is TRBV7-9 and J is TRBJ2-4; weak D call: TRBD2 (5 bases). Germline CDR1 SEHNR, CDR2 FQNEAQ (reference sequence). The V gene lost 7 bases and the J gene lost 6 bases, with 16 bases spanning the gap. This CDR3 is built from 14 residues. CDR3: CASTPDYAGNIQYF. CDR3 bases: TGTGCCAGCACCCCCGATTACGCGGGAAACATTCAGTACTTC. Using reference TRBV7-9 and TRBJ2-4 for the parts outside the CDR3, the full variable domain is DTGVSQNPRHKITKRGQNVTFRCDPISEHNRLYWYRQTLGQGPEFLTYFQNEAQLEKSRLLSDRFSAERPKGSFSTLEIQRTEQGDSAMYLCASTPDYAGNIQYFGAGTRLSVL.

The rearrangement uses TRBV18 and TRBJ1-1, with D possibly TRBD1 on 6 matching bases. Germline V gene data show CDR1 as KGHSH and CDR2 as LQKENI. The CDR3 is 17 residues long. Trimming left V 1 base short and J 2 bases short, with 17 bases between. This CDR3 reads CASSPRPTKDRNTEAFF. CDR3 in DNA: TGTGCCAGCTCACCACGCCCCACAAAGGACAGAAACACTGAAGCTTTCTTT.

This clone was seen only once. This chain joins TRBV4-1 and TRBJ1-1; tentatively, D is TRBD1 (5 bases). Germline V CDR1 and CDR2: MGHRA, YSYEKL. With 0 bases removed from V and 7 bases from J, the gap between germline ends came to 9 bases. The CDR3 is 13 amino acids. The chain's CDR3 is CASSQDGALEAFF. The CDR3 DNA reads as TGCGCCAGCAGCCAAGATGGGGCGCTTGAAGCTTTCTTT.

This chain joins TRBV5-1 and TRBJ2-1; maybe TRBD2 (6 bases). Germline V gene sequence: CDR1 SGHRS, CDR2 YFSETQ. The CDR3 extends over 16 amino acids. Trimming cost V 0 bases and J 4 bases, with 14 bases left between them. CDR3 coding DNA: TGCGCCAGCAGCTTGGGGGTGGGAGGCACATACAATGAGCAGTTCTTC. This encodes CASSLGVGGTYNEQFF. Full variable domain (outside the CDR3, taken from reference TRBV5-1 and TRBJ2-1): KAGVTQTPRYLIKTRGQQVTLSCSPISGHRSVSWYQQTPGQGLQFLFEYFSETQRNKGNFPGRFSGRQFSNSRSEMNVSTLELGDSALYLCASSLGVGGTYNEQFFGPGTRLTVL.

This sequence joins TRBV18 and TRBJ2-7, with D perhaps TRBD1 (5 bases). The CDR3 is made up of 14 amino acids. Looked up from germline, CDR1 is KGHSH and CDR2 is LQKENI. V shed 1 base and J shed 2 bases, with 9 bases lying between them. CDR3 residues: CASSPRQGTYEQYF. DNA for the CDR3: TGTGCCAGCTCACCACGGCAGGGAACCTACGAGCAGTACTTC.

The chain recombines TRBV14 with TRBJ2-5, with D unclear. Germline lookup yields CDR1 SGHDN and CDR2 FVKESK. V dropped 7 bases and J dropped 3 bases, with 12 bases sitting between them. The CDR3 covers 13 residues. The CDR3, as DNA: TGTGCCAGCACGAGAGGATTTAAAGAGACCCAGTACTTC. This translates into CASTRGFKETQYF.

The table lists this clone with a count of one. Here the CDR3 reads CASSPDGYNYGYTF. The CDR3, as DNA: TGTGCCAGCAGCCCTGACGGGTACAACTATGGCTACACCTTC. The rearrangement links TRBV7-2 to TRBJ1-2, with D unresolved. V was cut by 5 bases and J by 2 bases, with 12 bases left in between. CDR3 length equals 14 residues. Germline V gene lookup returns CDR1 SGHTA and CDR2 FQGNSA.

The chain combines TRBV5-6 with TRBJ2-3, with D possibly matching TRBD1 (6 bases). The V gene lost 2 bases and the J gene lost 0 bases, with 10 bases spanning the gap. The CDR3 runs to 15 residues. Germline V gene data show CDR1 as SGHDT and CDR2 as YYEEEE. This chain's CDR3 is CASSFDRISTDTQYF. Here the CDR3 DNA reads TGTGCCAGCAGCTTTGACAGGATAAGCACAGATACGCAGTATTTT.

This chain connects TRBV4-3 to TRBJ1-1, with 7 positions matching TRBD1. CDR1 is LGHNA and CDR2 is YSLEER in the germline V gene. The CDR3 totals 13 residues. Trimming cost V 5 bases and J 5 bases; bases outside gene matches: 5. As DNA, the CDR3 is TGCGCCAGCAGCTCAGGGGGAGGAACTGAAGCTTTCTTT. Its protein is CASSSGGGTEAFF.

This sequence joins TRBV4-1 and TRBJ1-4; tentatively, D is TRBD1 (5 bases). The germline V gene encodes CDR1 MGHRA and CDR2 YSYEKL. CDR3 length equals 16 residues. Trimming removed 2 bases at V and 7 bases at J, with 17 bases between. In DNA, the CDR3 is TGCGCCAGCAGCCAAAGCCCACCAGGGTTGGGTGAAAAACTGTTTTTT. Amino acids: CASSQSPPGLGEKLFF.

This clone was observed once. The rearrangement joins TRBV2 to TRBJ1-5; 8 bases align to TRBD1. With V trimmed by 8 bases and J by 1 base, 7 bases remained unmatched. The germline V gene encodes CDR1 SNHLY and CDR2 FYNNEI. The CDR3 loop spans 15 amino acids. The CDR3 DNA reads as TGTGCCAGCGCCCCGACAGGGGACAGCAATCAGCCCCAGCATTTT. Its protein is CASAPTGDSNQPQHF.

The chain links TRBV19 to TRBJ1-1; D is possibly TRBD1 (5 bases). The V end lost 7 bases, the J end lost 7 bases, and 19 bases lay between the germline ends. Germline values: CDR1 LNHDA, CDR2 SQIVND (reference sequence). This CDR3 has 14 amino acids. The CDR3 DNA follows: TGTGCCAGTATTAGTGCGGGGGTGGGCGGTGAAGCTTTCTTT. This sequence encodes CASISAGVGGEAFF.

The rearrangement joins TRBV5-6 to TRBJ2-7; weak D call: TRBD1 (6 bases). Germline values: CDR1 SGHDT, CDR2 YYEEEE. There are 15 residues in the CDR3. The germline V and J ends were trimmed by 4 bases and 6 bases, with 20 bases remaining between them. The CDR3 spells CASSRPGAGVAEQYF. CDR3 in DNA: TGTGCCAGCAGCCGGCCGGGCGCAGGGGTTGCCGAGCAGTACTTC.

The chain combines TRBV10-3 with TRBJ1-5; 7 nucleotides line up with TRBD1. V lost 4 bases, J lost 0 bases, and 6 bases stayed unmatched. The CDR3 totals 16 residues. Germline V gene data show CDR1 as ENHRY and CDR2 as SYGVKD. CDR3 amino acids: CAISAETGYSNQPQHF. Here the CDR3 DNA reads TGTGCCATCAGTGCCGAGACAGGGTATAGCAATCAGCCCCAGCATTTT.

This rearrangement joins TRBV19 to TRBJ1-5; no firm D call. Germline CDR1 reads LNHDA; CDR2 reads SQIVND (reference sequence). V was clipped by 6 bases and J by 3 bases, with 15 bases between them. The CDR3 is 15 amino acids. In DNA form, the CDR3 reads TGTGCCAGTAGCCCGTGGGGAGAGGACAATCAGCCCCAGCATTTT. This translates into CASSPWGEDNQPQHF. The full variable domain, completed using reference TRBV19 and TRBJ1-5, is DGGITQSPKYLFRKEGQNVTLSCEQNLNHDAMYWYRQDPGQGLRLIYYSQIVNDFQKGDIAEGYSVSREKKESFPLTVTSAQKNPTAFYLCASSPWGEDNQPQHFGDGTRLSIL.

The chain has TRBV6-1 and TRBJ2-1, with 7 positions matching TRBD1. Germline CDR1 and CDR2: MNHNS and SASEGT. The junction had 6 bases not matched to a gene; V was cut back by 7 bases and J by 0 bases. CDR3 size: 15 residues. The CDR3, as DNA: TGTGCCAGCACCAGGACAGGTAGCTCCTACAATGAGCAGTTCTTC. Encoded protein: CASTRTGSSYNEQFF.

The chain combines TRBV11-3 with TRBJ2-1; D is ambiguous. Germline values: CDR1 SGHNT, CDR2 YENEEA. The V end was cut by 2 bases, the J end by 9 bases, with 14 bases between. The CDR3 has 14 residues. CDR3 DNA sequence: TGTGCCAGCAGCTTATCGCAGGATAACACTGAGCAGTTCTTC. Amino acids: CASSLSQDNTEQFF.

The chain couples TRBV6-5 to TRBJ2-7; possibly TRBD2 for D (5 bases). This CDR3 region has 11 residues. Germline V gives CDR1 MNHEY, CDR2 SVGAGI. The V and J ends lost 5 bases and 7 bases respectively, with 9 bases between them. CDR3 amino acids: CASSRGQEQYF. CDR3 DNA: TGTGCCAGCAGTCGCGGGCAAGAGCAGTACTTC.

The CDR3 nucleotides read TGTGCCAGCAGCGTCCGGGACAGGGGGACCTACGAGCAGTACTTC. Protein: CASSVRDRGTYEQYF. The chain employs TRBV9 and TRBJ2-7; 11 bases line up with TRBD1. With V trimmed by 2 bases and J by 2 bases, 3 bases remained unmatched. The CDR3 sequence is 15 residues long. Germline V gene lookup returns CDR1 SGDLS and CDR2 YYNGEE.

V and J are TRBV4-2 and TRBJ1-5, with D tentatively TRBD1 (6 bases). The CDR3 has 17 amino acids. The V gene lost 1 base and the J gene lost 0 bases, with 13 bases spanning the gap. Germline CDR1 reads LGHNA; CDR2 reads YNFKEQ. CDR3 bases: TGTGCCAGCAGCCAAGCCTACAGGGAGGGTAGCAATCAGCCCCAGCATTTT. The encoded protein is CASSQAYREGSNQPQHF.

CDR3: CASSPEEQETQYF. The DNA of the CDR3 is TGTGCCAGCAGCCCGGAGGAGCAAGAGACCCAGTACTTC. The chain is built from TRBV6-6 and TRBJ2-5; D is possibly TRBD2 (5 bases). There are 13 residues in the CDR3. Between the trimmed V and J ends, which lost 6 bases and 2 bases, there was a span of 10 bases. From germline, CDR1 is MNHNY and CDR2 SVGAGI (reference sequence).

The chain combines TRBV28 with TRBJ2-1; 9 nucleotides agree with TRBD1. Germline values: CDR1 MDHEN, CDR2 SYDVKM. Trimming took 1 base from V and 8 from J; bases not matched to a gene: 6. CDR3 length: 15 residues. CDR3 nucleotide sequence: TGTGCCAGCAGTTTATATACAGGGGGCAGCGATGAGCAGTTCTTC. This sequence encodes CASSLYTGGSDEQFF.

The J gene is TRBJ2-5, the V gene TRBV29-1; D remains ambiguous. CDR1 and CDR2 from the germline V gene are SQVTM and ANQGSEA. This CDR3 has 13 residues. V was clipped by 4 bases and J by 2 bases, with 11 bases between them. The CDR3 DNA reads as TGCAGCGTTGGAGTCGCGGAACAAGAGACCCAGTACTTC. It encodes CSVGVAEQETQYF.

The rearrangement links TRBV10-3 to TRBJ2-6; 9 bases line up with TRBD1. After removal of 0 bases from V and 1 base from J, the junction contained 7 bases not matched to a gene. The germline CDR1 and CDR2 sequences are ENHRY and SYGVKD. This CDR3 spans 19 amino acids. CDR3 residues: CAISESLGQGTSGANVLTF. Here the CDR3 DNA reads TGTGCCATCAGTGAGTCACTCGGACAGGGGACTTCTGGGGCCAACGTCCTGACTTTC.

The V call is TRBV10-3, the J call TRBJ2-7; perhaps TRBD1 as D (5 bases). Trimming stripped 10 bases from V and 6 bases from J, with 25 bases between. CDR1 ENHRY and CDR2 SYGVKD come from the germline V gene. This CDR3 has 15 residues. DNA of the CDR3: TGTGCCACTATAAAAGAGAACCGCGATCAGGGCGAGCAGTACTTC. It yields the protein CATIKENRDQGEQYF.

The rearrangement joins TRBV7-2 to TRBJ2-7, with D perhaps matching TRBD1 (6 bases). CDR1 SGHTA and CDR2 FQGNSA come from the germline V gene. Trimming shortened V by 5 bases and J by 4 bases, and 18 bases separated the two germline ends. The CDR3 totals 15 residues. CDR3 in amino acids: CASSLEQGVRYEQYF. CDR3 bases: TGTGCCAGCAGCCTGGAACAGGGTGTCAGGTACGAGCAGTACTTC.